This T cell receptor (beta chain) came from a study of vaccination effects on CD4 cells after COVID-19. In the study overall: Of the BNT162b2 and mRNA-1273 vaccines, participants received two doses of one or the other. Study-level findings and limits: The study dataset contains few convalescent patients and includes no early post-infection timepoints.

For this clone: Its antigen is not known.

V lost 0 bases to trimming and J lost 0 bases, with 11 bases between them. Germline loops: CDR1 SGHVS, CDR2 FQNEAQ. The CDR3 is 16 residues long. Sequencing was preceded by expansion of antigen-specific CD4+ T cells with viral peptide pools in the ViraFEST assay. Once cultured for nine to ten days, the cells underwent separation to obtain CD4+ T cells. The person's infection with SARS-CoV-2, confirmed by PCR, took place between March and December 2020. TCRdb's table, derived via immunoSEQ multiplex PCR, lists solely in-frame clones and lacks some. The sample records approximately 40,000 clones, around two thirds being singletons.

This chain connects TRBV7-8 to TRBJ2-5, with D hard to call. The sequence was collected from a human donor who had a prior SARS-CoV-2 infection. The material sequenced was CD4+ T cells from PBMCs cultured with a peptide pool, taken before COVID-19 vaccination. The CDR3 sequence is CASSLAGGGNQETQYF. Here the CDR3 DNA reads TGTGCCAGCAGCTTAGCAGGCGGCGGAAACCAAGAGACCCAGTACTTC. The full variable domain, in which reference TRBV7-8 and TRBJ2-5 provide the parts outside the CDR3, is GAGVSQSPRYKVAKRGQDVALRCDPISGHVSLFWYQQALGQGPEFLTYFQNEAQLDKSGLPSDRFFAERPEGSVSTLKIQRTQQEDSAVYLCASSLAGGGNQETQYFGPGTRLLVL.